This T cell receptor beta chain was observed in a study of response to subunit inactivated influenza vaccine (dated 2018 in TCRdb). Context from the whole study: Deep quantitative profiling of the T cell receptor repertoire was used in the study to follow responses to a trivalent subunit inactivated influenza vaccine.

In the case of this clonotype: Its antigen is still unknown. The sample holds no much larger clone one base away, and base qualities are not on file.

The CDR3 holds 14 amino acids from the cysteine to the phenylalanine. Only the CDR3 portion is preserved as DNA: 42 bases, with reading frame beginning at the first base. The germline V gene encodes CDR1 SQVTM and CDR2 ANQGSEA. V loses 4 bases, J loses 6 bases, and the germline ends lie 15 bases apart. What the authors observed across the whole study: It was suggested by the authors that each seasonal influenza vaccination may recruit only a limited number of new T cells.

Library method: RT-PCR. Data came from an Illumina HiSeq 2500. TCRdb redid the processing of the public reads, applying fastp at Q25 and MiXCR, and retained in-frame beta chains. Rows matching on CDR3 protein sequence are summarized as one entry with the most common DNA and genes. This sample lists about 580,000 distinct CDR3 sequences; 12% to 15% were detected once. The ten largest clones take up around 10% of the sample. The origin of this receptor is a man aged 45-60 years who received an inactivated influenza vaccine. Donor details come from another sample of the same person, matched by shared clones. The sequence joins TRBV29-1 to TRBJ2-2; matching of 6 bases hints at TRBD2 as the D gene. The sample in question was PBMCs from blood, obtained roughly 12 days after vaccination. The base sequence is TGCAGCGTTGCAATGGCCCCGGGGGCCGGGGAGCTGTTTTTT. Its translation reads: CSVAMAPGAGELFF.